This T cell receptor beta chain derives from a study of blood T cell repertoires in COVID-19. Study in general: Samples came from the United States, Italy and Spain, spanning acute and convalescent COVID-19. Nucleic acid was either cDNA or gDNA, and it came from T cells, B-cell-depleted T cells, or PBMCs.

Only in-frame clones appear in the TCRdb table, and some are missing; sequencing was by immunoSEQ multiplex PCR. The repertoire consists of hundreds of thousands of clones, with roughly 89% occurring once and the leading ten covering more than 1.4%. The CDR3 loop spans 15 amino acids. Germline values: CDR1 SGHRS, CDR2 YFSETQ. Trimming took 4 bases from V and 3 from J; bases not matched to a gene: 9. The rearrangement joins TRBV5-1 to TRBJ1-2, with TRBD1 identical over 7 bases. Sequenced sample: peripheral blood. The TCR originated in a woman aged 25 to 39 with active or convalescent COVID-19. This CDR3 reads CASSPTGLNDYGYTF. As DNA, the CDR3 is TGCGCCAGCAGCCCGACAGGGCTTAACGACTATGGCTACACCTTC.